This is a list of T cell receptor beta chains from one sample in a study of post-analysis software for immune sequencing data. MiXCR, run by TCRdb on the PCR reads, gives a single entry per CDR3 protein. The sample yields about 800,000 distinct CDR3 sequences, less than 35% seen once. Sequenced material: blood. Every receptor here comes from a girl aged 10 to 17 with multiple sclerosis. Both conserved end residues are part of each CDR3. The order of the fields is V gene, D gene, CDR3 protein. A D gene is named only where the DNA matches it firmly.

>TRBV6-6|TRBD1
CASLRTGLLNTEAFF
>TRBV20-1|-
CSASHRTDTQYF
>TRBV20-1|TRBD2
CSARESGRMDEQFF
>TRBV2|-
CASKADEQFF
>TRBV28|-
CASSDRVTTNEKLFF
>TRBV25-1|-
CASSDIGRGTQPQHF
>TRBV7-2|TRBD1
CASSPAQGTPIYGYTF
>TRBV15|-
CATTGGQNSPQHF
>TRBV15|-
CATSSAQGGPYNEQFF
>TRBV29-1|-
CSATGTPRYEQFF
>TRBV19|-
CASSITGTLYNEQFF
>TRBV6-5|-
CASSPVPGGTDTQYF
>TRBV20-1|-
CSAKGWRAENEQFF
>TRBV11-2|-
CASSTERGQAQYF
>TRBV6-5|-
CASSTPAEQFF
>TRBV29-1|-
CSVAKAWGEDEQFF
>TRBV4-3|TRBD1
CASSQVTQGLNEQYF
>TRBV14|-
CASSQLVLRTGKYEQYF
>TRBV9|TRBD1
CASSVRAIGQGSGYTF
>TRBV5-6|-
CASSLAQHLGAFF
>TRBV6-2/TRBV6-3|-
CASSSAPPTTNEQFF
>TRBV4-3|-
CASSPAAAIADLQETQYF
>TRBV20-1|-
CSAPNLAKNIQYF